This entry concerns a single T cell receptor beta chain. Antigen unknown. A junction boundary mismatches the germline segment, possibly from a read error. A multiplex PCR was run with 60 Vbeta primers and 13 Jbeta primers. Measured with immunoSEQ multiplex PCR; TCRdb has only the in-frame clones, and not every one. This sample has approximately 140,000 clones; roughly 82% occur once, and the top ten carry roughly 3.2%. Germline V gene data show CDR1 as SEHNR and CDR2 as FQNEAQ (reference sequence). The CDR3 totals 14 residues. This entry belongs to a study of cytomegalovirus exposure and HLA in healthy donors. Whole-study results and caveats: Several top significant clusters appeared, in a later analysis, to be linked to common viral pathogens.

The TCR sequence derives from a man between 18 and 35 years old in good health and CMV-seropositive. The rearrangement joins TRBV7-9 to TRBJ2-7, with TRBD1 identical over 9 bases. Sequencing used PBMCs. Here the CDR3 DNA reads TGTTCCAGCACCAATTCCGGGACAGGGTACGAGCAGTACTTC. Protein product: CSSTNSGTGYEQYF.